The 14 T cell receptor beta chains below were found in one sample sequenced in a study of T cell repertoires in ileal Crohn's disease. Sequenced by immunoSEQ multiplex PCR; TCRdb stores in-frame clones only, minus some. The table has some 13,000 clones, around 80% seen once. The sample consisted of ileal tissue. Receptor source: an adult with Crohn's disease.

The V and J genes are TRBV15 and TRBJ1-1; the D gene is possibly TRBD1 (6 bases). Trimming shortened V by 1 base and J by 0 bases, and 15 bases separated the two germline ends. This CDR3 comprises 17 residues. Per germline, CDR1 LNHNV and CDR2 YYDKDF (reference sequence). CDR3: CATSRVRGIGLNTEAFF. The CDR3 DNA follows: TGTGCCACCAGCAGAGTCAGGGGAATAGGGCTGAACACTGAAGCTTTCTTT.

The rearrangement uses TRBV19 and TRBJ1-2; D possibly corresponds to TRBD1 (6 bases). CDR3 length: 15 amino acids. Germline V gene data show CDR1 as LNHDA and CDR2 as SQIVND (reference sequence). Deletions cut 3 bases from V and 3 bases from J, with 14 bases between. CDR3 sequence reads: CASSMVQGWDYGYTF. The CDR3 bases are TGTGCCAGTAGTATGGTTCAGGGGTGGGACTATGGCTACACCTTC.

The rearrangement uses TRBV6-5 and TRBJ2-5; 7 bases are a match to TRBD2. From germline, CDR1 is MNHEY and CDR2 SVGAGI. This CDR3 is 14 amino acids long. The V and J ends lost 6 bases and 3 bases, in that order; junction bases with no gene match: 7. The CDR3: CASRLAGTKETQYF. The DNA of the CDR3 is TGTGCCAGCAGACTTGCCGGGACTAAAGAGACCCAGTACTTC.

The chain recombines TRBV5-1 with TRBJ2-5; D perhaps matches TRBD2 (7 bases). Germline-derived CDR1 and CDR2 are SGHRS and YFSETQ. The CDR3 is made up of 15 amino acids. The V end lost 5 bases, the J end lost 1 base, and 15 bases lay between the germline ends. CDR3 protein: CASRNYGGPQETQYF. The DNA for the CDR3 is TGCGCCAGCAGAAATTACGGGGGGCCCCAAGAGACCCAGTACTTC.

The rearrangement uses TRBV7-9 and TRBJ1-1; D unclear. Trimming pared 1 base from V and 0 bases from J, leaving 21 bases between. The CDR3 spans 19 residues. CDR1 is SEHNR, CDR2 FQNEAQ, per germline (reference sequence). This CDR3 reads CASSLVRFGRIPMNTEAFF. The CDR3 nucleotides are TGTGCCAGCAGCTTAGTGAGGTTTGGGAGGATTCCGATGAACACTGAAGCTTTCTTT.

The rearrangement links TRBV6-1 to TRBJ1-1; 9 bases fit TRBD1. The length of the CDR3 is 13 residues. V lost 7 bases, J lost 5 bases, and 5 bases stayed unmatched. Per germline, CDR1 MNHNS and CDR2 SASEGT. CDR3 bases: TGTGCCAGCATTCGGACAGGGGTGACTGAAGCTTTCTTT. This sequence encodes CASIRTGVTEAFF.

A few counts support this clone. The V call is TRBV19, the J call TRBJ1-1; TRBD1 matches at 8 bases. Germline values: CDR1 LNHDA, CDR2 SQIVND (reference sequence). Unmatched junction bases numbered 10, after V lost 0 bases and J lost 1 base. This CDR3 has 18 amino acids. In DNA, the CDR3 is TGTGCCAGTAGTATAGACACGTCCGACAGGGGATGGAACACTGAAGCTTTCTTT. Protein sequence: CASSIDTSDRGWNTEAFF.

The chain employs TRBV5-6 and TRBJ2-1, with D uncertain. Trimming took 4 bases from V and 8 from J, leaving 22 bases between them. From germline, CDR1 is SGHDT and CDR2 YYEEEE. The CDR3 has 16 residues. The CDR3 spells CASSAEWLQPWDEQFF. DNA for the CDR3: TGTGCCAGCAGCGCAGAATGGTTACAGCCGTGGGATGAGCAGTTCTTC. Looking up the rest from reference TRBV5-6 and TRBJ2-1 gives the full variable domain: DAGVTQSPTHLIKTRGQQVTLRCSPKSGHDTVSWYQQALGQGPQFIFQYYEEEERQRGNFPDRFSGHQFPNYSSELNVNALLLGDSALYLCASSAEWLQPWDEQFFGPGTRLTVL.

The V and J genes are TRBV29-1 and TRBJ1-1; D gene ambiguous. This CDR3 comprises 10 residues. V shed 4 bases and J shed 9 bases, with 9 bases lying between them. Germline V gives CDR1 SQVTM, CDR2 ANQGSEA. The CDR3 DNA follows: TGCAGCGTTGGGCCAGTCAAAGCTTTCTTT. As protein: CSVGPVKAFF.

The chain is built from TRBV6-4 and TRBJ2-1; 7 bases agree with TRBD1. V gave up 0 bases and J gave up 9 bases; unmatched junction bases: 8. This CDR3 comprises 15 residues. CDR1 is MRHNA and CDR2 is SNTAGT in the germline V gene. The CDR3 loop is CASSDSGQVEIEQFF. The CDR3 DNA follows: TGTGCCAGCAGTGACTCCGGACAGGTGGAGATTGAGCAGTTCTTC.

V is TRBV7-2 and J is TRBJ1-1, with TRBD1 identical over 8 bases. J gave up 5 bases and V 5 bases, and 10 bases lay outside the gene matches. Per germline, CDR1 SGHTA and CDR2 FQGNSA. CDR3 length: 15 residues. The CDR3 protein is CASSPRTGLRTEAFF. The CDR3 DNA is TGTGCCAGCAGCCCAAGGACAGGGTTGAGAACTGAAGCTTTCTTT.

The gene calls are TRBV6-5 and TRBJ1-4; D is unclear. V was pared by 2 bases and J by 8 bases, with 15 bases between. The CDR3 extends over 15 amino acids. The germline V gene encodes CDR1 MNHEY and CDR2 SVGAGI. The CDR3 DNA follows: TGTGCCAGCAGTTACGCCACAGAAGAAACCGAAAAACTGTTTTTT. It encodes CASSYATEETEKLFF.

The chain carries TRBV4-1 and TRBJ1-2; D gene unclear. This CDR3 has 14 amino acids. V was pared by 0 bases and J by 1 base, with 6 bases between. Germline-derived CDR1 and CDR2 are MGHRA and YSYEKL. The CDR3 reads CASSQDVINYGYTF. The CDR3 nucleotides read TGCGCCAGCAGCCAAGACGTAATTAACTATGGCTACACCTTC.

The gene calls are TRBV2 and TRBJ2-2, with a tentative D call TRBD1 (7 bases). The CDR3 runs to 15 residues. Germline V gene sequence: CDR1 SNHLY, CDR2 FYNNEI. The V gene lost 8 bases and the J gene lost 3 bases, with 16 bases spanning the gap. The CDR3 reads CASQGGLKDTGELFF. CDR3 DNA sequence: TGTGCCAGCCAGGGGGGCCTGAAAGACACCGGGGAGCTGTTTTTT.